What follows describes a single T cell receptor (beta chain). Measured with immunoSEQ multiplex PCR; TCRdb has only the in-frame clones, and not every one. Of 85,000 to 100,000 clones listed, approximately 90% are singletons. The entry originates in a study of OX40 agonist ivuxolimab in advanced cancers. The CDR3 totals 13 residues. Trimming removed 2 bases at V and 3 bases at J, with 5 bases between. The germline V gene has CDR1 MRHNA and CDR2 SNTAGT. J is TRBJ1-5 and V is TRBV6-4, with D uncertain. The clonotype comes from an adult with an advanced solid tumor such as melanoma, head and neck, liver or kidney cancer. Material: CD4+ or CD8+ T cells sorted from blood, obtained in a trial of the OX40 agonist ivuxolimab. CDR3 nucleotides: TGTGCCAGCAGTGACAGCATCAATCAGCCCCAGCATTTT. It codes for CASSDSINQPQHF.